Following are 23 T cell receptor beta chains from one sample sequenced in a study of Ad26.COV2.S vaccination and SARS-CoV-2 variants. Treatment: roughly 20 received Ad26.COV2.S at low or high dose, single or two shots; several received placebo; per-sample allocation not given. It was on day 63 after the first vaccine or placebo injection that samples were taken. TCRdb keeps only in-frame clones here, not all; method: immunoSEQ multiplex PCR. The sample lists under 300,000 clones; 87% were seen once. Source: peripheral blood, taken in a trial of Ad26.COV2.S vaccine versus placebo. Every receptor here comes from a person between 18 and 65 years old who received the Ad26.COV2.S COVID-19 vaccine or a placebo.

The V and J genes are TRBV7-8 and TRBJ2-7; D is unclear. CDR3 length: 13 amino acids. Germline V lookup: CDR1 SGHVS, CDR2 FQNEAQ. Deletions cut 1 base from V and 4 bases from J, with 8 bases between. The CDR3 region has the DNA TGTGCCAGCAGCTTAGGACTCGGATACGAGCAGTACGTC. Amino acid sequence: CASSLGLGYEQYV.

This chain links TRBV30 with TRBJ2-5, with 13 bases fitting TRBD2. The CDR3 extends over 17 amino acids. The germline V gene encodes CDR1 GTSNPN and CDR2 SVGIG (reference sequence). V gave up 5 bases and J gave up 5 bases; unmatched junction bases: 14. CDR3 DNA: TGTGCCTGGGGGCCTCTTCGGACTAGCGGGGGCGGGGAGACCCAGTACTTC. It encodes CAWGPLRTSGGGETQYF.

Written as DNA, the CDR3 is TGTGCCAGCAGCGTTAGAATCACAGATACGCAGTATTTT. Translation: CASSVRITDTQYF. The chain links TRBV12-3 or TRBV12-4 to TRBJ2-3; no clear D. The CDR3 length is 13 residues. The V end was cut by 6 bases, the J end by 2 bases, with 9 bases between.

V is TRBV5-6 and J is TRBJ2-3; D unclear. The CDR3 has 16 residues. V lost 1 base and J lost 2, with 14 bases in between. Germline V gene data show CDR1 as SGHDT and CDR2 as YYEEEE. This CDR3 reads CASSLKRLLFTDTQYF. CDR3 nucleotides: TGTGCCAGCAGCTTGAAGCGTCTCCTTTTCACAGATACGCAGTATTTT.

The rearrangement joins TRBV3-1 (or the pseudogene TRBV3-2) to TRBJ1-1, with 9 nucleotides matching TRBD1. Germline CDR1 LGHDT, CDR2 YNNKEL (reference sequence). The J segment lost 4 bases and the V segment lost 4 bases, leaving 10 bases of the junction unmatched. The CDR3 totals 16 residues. The chain's CDR3 is CASSPGTGSSGTEAFF. The CDR3 DNA reads as TGTGCCAGCAGCCCGGGGACAGGGTCTTCTGGCACTGAAGCTTTCTTT.

This sequence joins TRBV6-1 and TRBJ1-1; D not resolved. Deletions cut 2 bases from V and 6 bases from J, with 13 bases between. The CDR3 runs 14 residues. Germline-derived CDR1 and CDR2 are MNHNS and SASEGT. The CDR3 DNA reads TGTGCCAGCAGTGAACTAGGGTCGGGCGCTGAAGCTTTCTTT. Protein: CASSELGSGAEAFF.

This chain connects TRBV7-9 to TRBJ2-1; 8 nucleotides align to TRBD1. This CDR3 has 16 amino acids. J lost 9 bases, V lost 5 bases, and 15 bases had no gene match. Germline values: CDR1 SEHNR, CDR2 FQNEAQ (reference sequence). CDR3 bases: TGTGCCAGCAGCCTCCTGGCACAGGGGGTATATGGTGAGCAGTTCTTC. This codes for CASSLLAQGVYGEQFF.

The rearrangement uses TRBV7-9 and TRBJ2-2; D is unclear. This CDR3 has 13 residues. Per the germline V gene, CDR1 is SEHNR and CDR2 is FQNEAQ (reference sequence). Between the trimmed V and J ends, which lost 1 base and 6 bases, there was a span of 6 bases. As DNA, the CDR3 is TGTGCCAGCAGCTTAGGGTGGGCCGGGGAGCTGTTTTTT. Residues: CASSLGWAGELFF.

V and J are TRBV19 and TRBJ2-2, with D perhaps matching TRBD1 (6 bases). This CDR3 region has 15 residues. Germline CDR1 LNHDA, CDR2 SQIVND (reference sequence). With 5 bases removed from V and 4 bases from J, the gap between germline ends came to 14 bases. The CDR3 DNA sequence: TGTGCCAGTAGTGCGCCGGGACAAATCACCGGGGAGCTGTTTTTT. It is translated as CASSAPGQITGELFF.

In its sample, this clone was seen once. V and J are TRBV5-1 and TRBJ1-1; a weak D match, TRBD1 (5 bases). Germline CDR1 reads SGHRS; CDR2 reads YFSETQ. The ends were cut back, 0 bases at V and 1 base at J, with 10 bases in the middle. This CDR3 is 15 amino acids long. In nucleotides, the CDR3 is TGCGCCAGCAGCTTGGCGGGGGGAAAGAACACTGAAGCTTTCTTT. The encoded protein is CASSLAGGKNTEAFF.

This clone was recorded a few times. V usage is TRBV2 and J usage is TRBJ1-5; 7 bases agree with TRBD1. Germline V gives CDR1 SNHLY, CDR2 FYNNEI. The length of the CDR3 is 15 residues. With 5 bases clipped from V and 4 bases from J, the junction kept 8 bases outside the gene matches. This chain's CDR3 is CASSPGTARNQPQHF. In nucleotides, the CDR3 is TGTGCCAGCAGTCCCGGGACAGCTAGAAATCAGCCCCAGCATTTT.

The chain is built from TRBV5-1 and TRBJ2-3; TRBD1 agrees at 10 bases. V dropped 7 bases and J dropped 3; count of bases not matched to a gene: 8. This CDR3 contains 15 residues. Germline loops: CDR1 SGHRS, CDR2 YFSETQ. In nucleotides, the CDR3 is TGCGCCAGCGGATCGGGACAGGGGACAACAGATACGCAGTATTTT. Translating it yields CASGSGQGTTDTQYF.

V is TRBV4-3 and J is TRBJ2-1; 12 nucleotides align to TRBD2. Germline values: CDR1 LGHNA, CDR2 YSLEER. Trimming cost V 3 bases and J 4 bases; bases outside gene matches: 4. The CDR3 sequence is 16 residues long. CDR3 in DNA: TGCGCCAGCAGCCAGGCGGGACTAGCGGGTTACAATGAGCAGTTCTTC. Its translation is CASSQAGLAGYNEQFF.

The sample holds a few counts of this clone. V usage is TRBV6-2 or TRBV6-3 and J usage is TRBJ2-5; D is perhaps TRBD2 (5 bases). The CDR3 spans 15 residues. CDR1 and CDR2 from the germline V gene are MNHEY and SVGEGT. Deletions cut 5 bases from V and 3 bases from J, with 16 bases between. In DNA form, the CDR3 reads TGTGCCAGCAGTCATCCCTCTCGGCGGGAAGAGACCCAGTACTTC. Protein product: CASSHPSRREETQYF.

The CDR3 DNA follows: TGTGCCAGCAGTCGACAGTTAGCTAATGAAAAACTGTTTTTT. Its protein product is CASSRQLANEKLFF. The V call is TRBV6-5, the J call TRBJ1-4; D may be TRBD1 (5 bases). V was pared by 5 bases and J by 3 bases, with 10 bases between. The CDR3 is made up of 14 amino acids. In germline, CDR1 is MNHEY, CDR2 SVGAGI.

The CDR3 reads CASDMTGYGYTF. In DNA form, the CDR3 reads TGTGCCAGCGATATGACAGGGTATGGCTACACCTTC. The chain couples TRBV28 to TRBJ1-2; 7 nucleotides line up with TRBD1. There are 12 residues in the CDR3. V gave up 8 bases and J gave up 5 bases; unmatched junction bases: 5. Germline values: CDR1 MDHEN, CDR2 SYDVKM.

The chain employs TRBV3-1 (or the pseudogene TRBV3-2) and TRBJ2-3; no firm D call. This CDR3 region has 14 residues. The ends were cut back, 1 base at V and 2 bases at J, with 7 bases in the middle. Germline-derived CDR1 and CDR2 are LGHDT and YNNKEL (reference sequence). CDR3 sequence (DNA): TGTGCCAGCAGCCAAGGCCCTTCCACAGATACGCAGTATTTT. Protein product: CASSQGPSTDTQYF.

The CDR3: CATSDSTSGSTDTQYF. The CDR3 DNA reads TGTGCCACCAGTGACTCTACTAGCGGGAGCACAGATACGCAGTATTTT. V is TRBV24-1 and J is TRBJ2-3; 9 bases map to TRBD2. Trimming at V came to 4 bases and at J to 0 bases, leaving 4 bases not matched to a gene. The CDR3 loop spans 16 amino acids. The germline V gene has CDR1 KGHDR and CDR2 SFDVKD.

The rearrangement links TRBV10-3 to TRBJ2-7, with D hard to call. Looked up from germline, CDR1 is ENHRY and CDR2 is SYGVKD. V was trimmed by 0 bases and J by 2 bases, leaving 2 bases between them. This CDR3 comprises 12 residues. CDR3 protein: CAISESPYEQYV. The CDR3 nucleotides are TGTGCCATCAGTGAGTCCCCCTACGAGCAGTACGTC.

The chain couples TRBV2 to TRBJ1-5; D is perhaps TRBD1 (5 bases). The CDR3 consists of 13 residues. V was clipped by 10 bases and J by 2 bases, with 12 bases between them. Germline CDR1 and CDR2: SNHLY and FYNNEI. The CDR3 here is CATRAFGNQPQHF. The CDR3 nucleotides read TGTGCCACCAGGGCTTTCGGCAATCAGCCCCAGCATTTT.

The gene calls are TRBV10-3 and TRBJ2-7; D possibly corresponds to TRBD2 (6 bases). The germline gives CDR1 ENHRY, CDR2 SYGVKD. Trimming removed 8 bases at V and 0 bases at J, with 8 bases between. CDR3 length: 12 residues. The CDR3 sequence is CAIAGSSYEQYF. CDR3 nucleotide sequence: TGTGCCATCGCGGGGAGCTCCTACGAGCAGTACTTC.

The chain employs TRBV7-3 and TRBJ1-1; 7 bases line up with TRBD1. The CDR3 extends over 13 amino acids. Trimming at V came to 6 bases and at J to 8 bases, leaving 9 bases not matched to a gene. Germline V gene data show CDR1 as SGHTA and CDR2 as FQGTGA. The CDR3 here is CASSSDRRKEAFF. In DNA, the CDR3 is TGTGCCAGCAGTTCGGACAGGCGGAAGGAAGCTTTCTTT.

The V gene is TRBV6-2 or TRBV6-3, the J gene TRBJ1-1, with no clear D. This CDR3 comprises 13 residues. Germline V lookup: CDR1 MNHEY, CDR2 SVGEGT. V shed 4 bases and J shed 2 bases, with 8 bases lying between them. Here the CDR3 DNA reads TGTGCCAGCAGTTCTCTGACAAACACTGAAGCTTTCTTT. It yields the protein CASSSLTNTEAFF.